A selection of T cell receptor beta chains follows, all from one sample in a study of Graves' ophthalmopathy and Graves' hyperthyroidism. TCRdb independently ran MiXCR on the multiplex PCR reads; one entry per CDR3 protein. The sample shows about 500,000 distinct CDR3 sequences, around 15% of them seen only once. Sequenced sample: blood. These TCRs come from a woman aged 25 to 39 with Graves' ophthalmopathy. Each CDR3 is given with its conserved first and last residue. Fields, in order: D gene, J gene, V gene, clone size, CDR3 length, CDR3 DNA, CDR3 protein. D genes are given only for firm matches. For some rows the clone size is stated as once, few or many, or as a class when expanded; others skip it.

-,TRBJ2-5,TRBV4-3,-,15,TGCGCCAGCAGCCAAGACGCGGTCTGGGAAGAGACCCAGTACTTC,CASSQDAVWEETQYF
-,TRBJ1-1,TRBV11-2,many,12,TGTGCCAGCAGCTTAGAGAGGACTGAAGCTTTCTTT,CASSLERTEAFF
TRBD2,TRBJ2-5,TRBV12-3/TRBV12-4,many,15,TGTGCCAGCAGCCTAACTAGCGGTAGGAGGAAGACCCAGTACTTC,CASSLTSGRRKTQYF
TRBD1,TRBJ1-6,TRBV30,-,14,TGTGCCTGGACCTCCGGGACAGGGAGTTCACCCCTCCACTTT,CAWTSGTGSSPLHF
-,TRBJ2-7,TRBV6-1,many,16,TGTGCCAGCAGTCATTCTATCGGGATTCAAGCCTACGAGCAGTACTTC,CASSHSIGIQAYEQYF
-,TRBJ1-2,TRBV6-1,many,13,TGTGCCAGCAGTCCCGGGGGGAAACATGGCTACACCTTC,CASSPGGKHGYTF
-,TRBJ1-1,TRBV9,many,15,TGTGCCAGCAGCGCAAGGATGGACTTCAACACTGAAGCTTTCTTT,CASSARMDFNTEAFF
-,TRBJ1-1,TRBV7-2,many,13,TGTGCCAGCAGCGTCCGGGACAAGCAAGAAGCTTTCTTT,CASSVRDKQEAFF
-,TRBJ1-1,TRBV20-1,many,10,TGCAGTGCTATCTTGGTAGAAGCTTTCTTT,CSAILVEAFF
TRBD1,TRBJ1-1,TRBV5-1,many,15,TGCGCCAGCAGCTTTTTGACAGGGATGAACACTGAAGCTTTCTTT,CASSFLTGMNTEAFF
-,TRBJ2-5,TRBV28,many,16,TGTGCCAGCAGCCATATATTACAGGGTCTCTCTCCGACCCAGTACTTC,CASSHILQGLSPTQYF
-,TRBJ1-1,TRBV20-1,many,12,TGCAGTCCGCGGATGATGAACACTGAAGCTTTCTTT,CSPRMMNTEAFF
-,TRBJ2-7,TRBV6-5,many,13,TGTGCCAGCAGTTACTCTGGGGGGCTCGAGCAGTACTTC,CASSYSGGLEQYF
TRBD2,TRBJ2-7,TRBV4-2,many,15,TGTGCCAGCAGCCAAGGAGCGGGAGAGGGTTACGAGCAGTACTTC,CASSQGAGEGYEQYF
-,TRBJ1-2,TRBV5-1,many,13,TGCGCCAGCAGCTTGTATGCGGGACCTGGCTACACCTTC,CASSLYAGPGYTF
-,TRBJ2-5,TRBV3-1,few,16,TGTGCCAGCAGCCAATGGGGGGGGGGCTCCCTAGGGACCCAGTACTTC,CASSQWGGGSLGTQYF
TRBD2,TRBJ2-5,TRBV11-3,many,15,TGTGCCAGCAGCTTGGCTACTAGCGGGGGTGAGACCCAGTACTTC,CASSLATSGGETQYF
-,TRBJ2-5,TRBV30,many,12,TGTGCCTGGAGGCCCGTACAAGAGACCCAGTACTTC,CAWRPVQETQYF
TRBD1,TRBJ1-1,TRBV27,many,14,TGTGCCAGCAGTTTGACGACAGGGCCCACTGAAGCTTTCTTT,CASSLTTGPTEAFF
-,TRBJ2-7,TRBV6-1,many,12,TGTGCCCGCGCTTGTGGGCCCTACGAGCAGTACTTC,CARACGPYEQYF
TRBD1,TRBJ2-5,TRBV7-9,-,14,TGTGCCAGCAGCTCGACAGGGGAGAAAAAGACCCAGTACTTC,CASSSTGEKKTQYF
TRBD2,TRBJ2-5,TRBV12-3/TRBV12-4,-,15,TGTGCCAGCAGTTCCTCGGGGGGGCCAGTGGAGACCCAGTACTTC,CASSSSGGPVETQYF
-,TRBJ1-3,TRBV10-2,many,12,TGCGCCAGCAGTTCAAGAGGAAACACCATATATTTT,CASSSRGNTIYF
-,TRBJ1-1,TRBV12-3/TRBV12-4,many,12,TGTGCCAGCAGTCTCTTGGAGACTGAAGCTTTCTTT,CASSLLETEAFF
-,TRBJ1-6,TRBV5-1,many,14,TGCGCCAGCAGCTTGGAAGGGCAGCTTTCACCCCTCCACTTT,CASSLEGQLSPLHF
-,TRBJ2-2,TRBV28,many,17,TGTGCCAGCGGATGGGGAACAGCGGGCCTCCCAAAAGGGGAGCTGTTTTTT,CASGWGTAGLPKGELFF
-,TRBJ1-5,TRBV19,many,14,TGTGCCAGTAGACGGTACGATAGCAATCAGCCCCAGCATTTT,CASRRYDSNQPQHF
TRBD2,TRBJ2-7,TRBV4-1,-,19,TGCGCCAGCAGCCAAGTTATGGCGGGACTAGCGGGAGGTCGCTACGAGCAGTACTTC,CASSQVMAGLAGGRYEQYF
-,TRBJ2-2,TRBV2,few,16,TGTGCCAGCAGTCCAACCGGGACTTCGAACACCGGGGAGCTGTTTTTT,CASSPTGTSNTGELFF
-,TRBJ2-7,TRBV6-1,many,16,TGTGCCAGCAGCGCACAGTGGACCAGTGGGTCCTACGAGCAGTACTTC,CASSAQWTSGSYEQYF
-,TRBJ1-6,TRBV6-5,few,16,TGTGCCAGCAGTTACTCGACAAGGCCGTATAATTCACCCCTCCACTTT,CASSYSTRPYNSPLHF
-,TRBJ1-2,TRBV12-3/TRBV12-4,-,16,TGTGCCAGCAGTTTCCGGAGGGTCGGGACTAACTATGGCTACACCTTC,CASSFRRVGTNYGYTF
TRBD1,TRBJ1-1,TRBV5-1,many,16,TGCGCCAGCAGCTTGGGAGGAGCGGGGAACAGGGGTGAAGCTTTCTTT,CASSLGGAGNRGEAFF
-,TRBJ2-7,TRBV6-5,many,14,TGTGCCAGCGAGCCAGGGATTAGCTCCTACGAGCAGTACTTC,CASEPGISSYEQYF
-,TRBJ2-7,TRBV29-1,many,14,TGCAGCGTTGAAAAGGCCTCCCTTATTTCCGAGCAGTACTTC,CSVEKASLISEQYF
-,TRBJ2-7,TRBV11-1,many,13,TGTGCCAGCAGCATAGTCATAACCTACGAGCAGTACTTC,CASSIVITYEQYF
-,TRBJ1-5,TRBV11-1,few,16,TGTGCCAGCAGCTTAGGGAGGGGGTCTAAATCTCAGCCCCAGCATTTT,CASSLGRGSKSQPQHF
-,TRBJ2-7,TRBV6-1,many,12,TGTGCCACCGCCTGGGGGTCCTACGAGCAGTACTTC,CATAWGSYEQYF
-,TRBJ2-7,TRBV2,many,11,TGTGCCATTCCCTTATTTGGCGAGCAGTACTTC,CAIPLFGEQYF
-,TRBJ1-5,TRBV2,many,17,TGTGCCAGCAGTGAAGACCAAGCAGGTAGGGCGATACAGCCCCAGCATTTT,CASSEDQAGRAIQPQHF
-,TRBJ1-2,TRBV29-1,few,13,TGCAGCGTTTCCCAGACAAGAAACTATGGCTACACCTTC,CSVSQTRNYGYTF
-,TRBJ2-3,TRBV7-2,-,13,TGTGCCAGCAGCTTACCTAGCACAGATACGCAGTATTTT,CASSLPSTDTQYF
-,TRBJ1-2,TRBV12-3/TRBV12-4,many,14,TGTGCCAGCGGTCACCCGGGACCCAGAGGAGGCTACACCTTC,CASGHPGPRGGYTF
TRBD2,TRBJ2-5,TRBV7-2,-,13,TGTGCCAGCAGCTTAGGGCTAGCGGAGACCAAGTACTTC,CASSLGLAETKYF
-,TRBJ1-1,TRBV12-3/TRBV12-4,-,14,TGTGCCAGCAGGCTAACCGGGGAATACACTGAAGCTTTCTTT,CASRLTGEYTEAFF
-,TRBJ2-2,TRBV12-3/TRBV12-4,many,14,TGTGCCAGCACCCCTTTCGGGGGTACCGGGGAGCTGTTTTTT,CASTPFGGTGELFF
-,TRBJ1-5,TRBV30,few,13,TGTGCCTGGGAACAGGGAACGGGCCAGCCCCAGCATTTT,CAWEQGTGQPQHF
TRBD1,TRBJ1-1,TRBV24-1,many,16,TGTGCCACCAGTGACCTCCGGGACAGGGGGGTCCCTGAAGCTTTCTTT,CATSDLRDRGVPEAFF
-,TRBJ1-1,TRBV6-2/TRBV6-3,-,13,TGTGCCAGCAGTCGTAACAGGGTCACTGAAGCTTTCTTT,CASSRNRVTEAFF
-,TRBJ1-3,TRBV2,many,19,TGTGCCAGCAGCCCCGAGGCTTTTTACAGGACTCGGTCTGGAAACACCATATATTTT,CASSPEAFYRTRSGNTIYF
TRBD1,TRBJ1-1,TRBV6-5,many,15,TGTGCCAGCAGCCGTCCGGCACAGGGGGCGATTTACGCTTTCTTT,CASSRPAQGAIYAFF
-,TRBJ2-5,TRBV28,many,15,TGTGCCAGCAGCGATTCGGGGGTCAAGGTAGAGACCCAGTACTTC,CASSDSGVKVETQYF
-,TRBJ2-2,TRBV3-1,-,15,TGTGCCAGCAGCCCCCACCGGACTATTCCCGGGCAGCTGTTTTTT,CASSPHRTIPGQLFF